This is a list of T cell receptor beta chains from one sample in a study of cytomegalovirus exposure and HLA in healthy donors. Some clones are missing from TCRdb's copy, which holds only in-frame ones; the method was immunoSEQ multiplex PCR. Of around 86,000 clones listed, 6% to 9% were seen once; the top ten hold about 2.3%. The sample taken for sequencing was PBMCs. The source of these receptors is a man aged 50 to 59 in good health and CMV-seronegative. Both conserved end residues are part of each CDR3. D genes are given only for firm matches. Where a row states a size, it is once, few, many or the class of an expanded clone; other rows omit it.

J gene: TRBJ2-7
V gene: TRBV6-6
clone size: few
D gene: -
CDR3 DNA: TGTGCCAGCAGTTACCAAGCGACCTACGAGCAGTACTTC
CDR3 protein: CASSYQATYEQYF

J gene: TRBJ2-7
V gene: TRBV11-2
clone size: few
D gene: -
CDR3 DNA: TGTGCCAGCAGCCATGGTAGCTCCTACGAGCAGTACTTC
CDR3 protein: CASSHGSSYEQYF

J gene: TRBJ2-1
V gene: TRBV28
clone size: -
D gene: -
CDR3 DNA: TGTGCCAGCAGTTTTGGGGCAACGCAGTTCTTC
CDR3 protein: CASSFGATQFF

J gene: TRBJ2-7
V gene: TRBV11-2
clone size: -
D gene: -
CDR3 DNA: TGTGCCAGCAGCTTAGGGGGGCACGAGCAGTACTTC
CDR3 protein: CASSLGGHEQYF

J gene: TRBJ2-5
V gene: TRBV5-1
clone size: -
D gene: -
CDR3 DNA: TGCGCCAGCAGCTTGGGACAGGTGAAAGAGACCCAGTACTTC
CDR3 protein: CASSLGQVKETQYF

J gene: TRBJ2-7
V gene: TRBV28
clone size: few
D gene: -
CDR3 DNA: TGTGCCAGCAGTTTAGACAGGCGCTACGAGCAGTACTTC
CDR3 protein: CASSLDRRYEQYF

J gene: TRBJ1-1
V gene: TRBV28
clone size: -
D gene: -
CDR3 DNA: TGTGCCAGCAGTGGGGGGGTACTGAACACTGAAGCTTTCTTT
CDR3 protein: CASSGGVLNTEAFF

J gene: TRBJ2-7
V gene: TRBV6-1
clone size: few
D gene: TRBD2
CDR3 DNA: TGTGCCAGCAGTACCGGGACTACCCAAAACGAGCAGTACTTC
CDR3 protein: CASSTGTTQNEQYF

J gene: TRBJ1-4
V gene: TRBV6-6
clone size: few
D gene: TRBD1
CDR3 DNA: TGTGCCAGCAGTTACCGGGACAGAACTAATGAAAAACTGTTTTTT
CDR3 protein: CASSYRDRTNEKLFF

J gene: TRBJ2-3
V gene: TRBV27
clone size: -
D gene: -
CDR3 DNA: TGTGCCAGCAGCCAATTAGGGTTTAGCGCTACAGATACGCAGTATTTT
CDR3 protein: CASSQLGFSATDTQYF

J gene: TRBJ2-6
V gene: TRBV18
clone size: -
D gene: -
CDR3 DNA: TGTGCCAGCTCACCACCGTACCGGGTTTTATCTGGGGCCAACGTCCTGACTTTC
CDR3 protein: CASSPPYRVLSGANVLTF

J gene: TRBJ2-7
V gene: TRBV18
clone size: few
D gene: TRBD1
CDR3 DNA: TGTGCCAGCTCACGAGACAGGGTAGAGGAGCAGTACTTC
CDR3 protein: CASSRDRVEEQYF

J gene: TRBJ2-5
V gene: TRBV7-2
clone size: few
D gene: TRBD2
CDR3 DNA: TGTGCCAGCAGCTTAGTGAGGTCTAGCGGTGGGAAAGAGACCCAGTACTTC
CDR3 protein: CASSLVRSSGGKETQYF

J gene: TRBJ2-7
V gene: TRBV4-1
clone size: few
D gene: -
CDR3 DNA: TGCGCCAGCAGCCAAGCGTATAGTAGCTCCTACGAGCAGTACTTC
CDR3 protein: CASSQAYSSSYEQYF

J gene: TRBJ1-1
V gene: TRBV19
clone size: few
D gene: TRBD1
CDR3 DNA: TGTGCCAGTAGTCTTTCCTCATCACCGGGACAGGGACGTGAAGCTTTCTTT
CDR3 protein: CASSLSSSPGQGREAFF

J gene: TRBJ1-2
V gene: TRBV6-5
clone size: -
D gene: TRBD1
CDR3 DNA: TGTGCCAGCAGTGGGACAGGAACTTATGGCTACACCTTC
CDR3 protein: CASSGTGTYGYTF

J gene: TRBJ1-4
V gene: TRBV5-4
clone size: few
D gene: TRBD1
CDR3 DNA: TGTGCCAGCAGCTTTGACAGGGGGGCTGAAAAACTGTTTTTT
CDR3 protein: CASSFDRGAEKLFF

J gene: TRBJ1-4
V gene: TRBV19
clone size: few
D gene: -
CDR3 DNA: TGTGCCAGTAGTATGGAAGGGGGAGGGCGTGAAAAACTGTTTTTT
CDR3 protein: CASSMEGGGREKLFF

J gene: TRBJ2-7
V gene: TRBV2
clone size: few
D gene: TRBD2
CDR3 DNA: TGTGCCAGCAGCCGGGGACTAGCGGGACCCTACGAGCAGTACTTC
CDR3 protein: CASSRGLAGPYEQYF

J gene: TRBJ1-1
V gene: TRBV6-5
clone size: few
D gene: -
CDR3 DNA: TGTGCCAGCAGTCCCCAGGGGAAAGGGGCTTTCTTT
CDR3 protein: CASSPQGKGAFF

J gene: TRBJ2-7
V gene: TRBV5-6
clone size: -
D gene: TRBD2
CDR3 DNA: TGTGCCAGCACCTTCCGGCGGGAGGGCTCCGAGCAGTACTTC
CDR3 protein: CASTFRREGSEQYF

J gene: TRBJ1-6
V gene: TRBV27
clone size: -
D gene: TRBD1
CDR3 DNA: TGTGCCAGCAGTTTTCTGGGGACAGGGCATAATTCACCCCTCCACTTT
CDR3 protein: CASSFLGTGHNSPLHF

J gene: TRBJ1-1
V gene: TRBV4-1
clone size: -
D gene: TRBD1
CDR3 DNA: TGCGCCAGCAGCCCAAGCCGGGACAGGGGGGGGGAAGCTTTCTTT
CDR3 protein: CASSPSRDRGGEAFF

J gene: TRBJ2-7
V gene: TRBV19
clone size: few
D gene: TRBD1
CDR3 DNA: TGTGCCAGTAGTGTGACAGGGACCTCCTACGAGCAGTACTTC
CDR3 protein: CASSVTGTSYEQYF

J gene: TRBJ2-5
V gene: TRBV9
clone size: -
D gene: -
CDR3 DNA: TGTGCCAGCAGCGTAGGACTGCTGGGAGAGACCCAGTACTTC
CDR3 protein: CASSVGLLGETQYF

J gene: TRBJ2-2
V gene: TRBV7-3
clone size: few
D gene: TRBD1
CDR3 DNA: TGTGCCAGCAGCACAGGGGGGTCAGGGGAGCTGTTTTTT
CDR3 protein: CASSTGGSGELFF

J gene: TRBJ2-7
V gene: TRBV10-2
clone size: few
D gene: -
CDR3 DNA: TGCGCCAGCAATCCGAACAGGGCTGTAGGTAGCGAGCAGTACTTC
CDR3 protein: CASNPNRAVGSEQYF

J gene: TRBJ2-7
V gene: TRBV7-8
clone size: -
D gene: -
CDR3 DNA: TGTGCCAGCAGCTCTTCGTCCGGGAAAGGGCGGTACGAGCAGTACTTC
CDR3 protein: CASSSSSGKGRYEQYF

J gene: TRBJ2-1
V gene: TRBV2
clone size: few
D gene: TRBD2
CDR3 DNA: TGTGCCAGCAGTGAGGTAGCGGGAGGGCACCATGAGCAGTTCTTC
CDR3 protein: CASSEVAGGHHEQFF